This TCR beta chain was obtained from a study of shared clonotypes between healthy human individuals. General study points: Compared with memory subsets, naive subsets generally had larger estimated richness. Among non-shared clonotypes, generation probabilities were lower than among those shared by all four donors. Represented diversity (both genetic and exposure-history) was limited by the small number of donors.

Points on this clone: The target antigen is unknown.

V lost 3 bases and J 2 bases, leaving 11 bases between the germline ends. Germline V CDR1 and CDR2: SGHTA, FQGNSA. This CDR3 spans 15 amino acids. Profiled with immunoSEQ multiplex PCR; TCRdb holds only in-frame clones, not every one. This table holds some 2,500,000 clones, 93% found once. V usage is TRBV7-2 and J usage is TRBJ1-3; maybe TRBD1 (5 bases). This sequence originates from a man aged 18 to 35 in good health. Some clones in this sample may be carry-over from other donors' samples. The sequenced material came from naive CD4+ T cells from PBMCs. The subset was: CD45RA+ positively selected. CDR3 sequence: CASSFLLGAGNTIYF. In DNA form, the CDR3 reads TGTGCCAGCAGCTTCCTCCTAGGGGCTGGAAACACCATATATTTT.